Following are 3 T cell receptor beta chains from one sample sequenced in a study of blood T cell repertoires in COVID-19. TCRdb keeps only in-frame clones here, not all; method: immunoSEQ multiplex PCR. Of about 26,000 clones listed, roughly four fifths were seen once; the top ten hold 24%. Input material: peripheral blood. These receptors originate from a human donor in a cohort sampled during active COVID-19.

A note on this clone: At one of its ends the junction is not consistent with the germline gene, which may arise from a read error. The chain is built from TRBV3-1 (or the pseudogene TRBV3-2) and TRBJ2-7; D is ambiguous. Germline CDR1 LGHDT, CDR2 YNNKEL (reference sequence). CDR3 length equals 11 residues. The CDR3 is CASSQGGIPNF. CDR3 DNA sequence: TGTGCCAGCAGCCAAGGCGGAATACCAAACTTC.

CDR3 nucleotide sequence: TGTGCCAGCAGCCCAGGTTCGGGACAGGGAGCCTACGAGCAGTACTTC. This codes for CASSPGSGQGAYEQYF. The chain has TRBV5-4 and TRBJ2-7; 9 bases fit TRBD1. The CDR3 has 16 residues. J was trimmed by 2 bases and V by 4 bases; bases with no gene match: 10. CDR1 is SGHNT and CDR2 is YYREEE in the germline V gene (reference sequence).

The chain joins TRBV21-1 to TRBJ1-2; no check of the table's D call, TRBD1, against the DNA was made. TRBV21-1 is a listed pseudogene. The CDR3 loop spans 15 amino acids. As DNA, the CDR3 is TGTGCCAGCAGCAAATCCCCGGACAGGGAATATGGCTACACCTTC. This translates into CASSKSPDREYGYTF.